This T cell receptor (beta chain) was recovered during a study of blood T cell repertoires in COVID-19. Per the study methods: By means of reference gene primer amplification, nucleated cell counts were estimated. TCRdb's copy holds only in-frame clones and misses some; the assay was immunoSEQ multiplex PCR. V and J calls and clone size are given by that table; D and trimming were obtained from the DNA. The table includes around 150,000 clones, roughly 84% detected once. This TCR was recovered from a man in his forties with acute or convalescent COVID-19. The sample consisted of peripheral blood.

CDR3 sequence: CATSPQGRSQETQYF. The DNA for the CDR3 is TGTGCCACCAGCCCACAGGGACGGTCCCAAGAGACCCAGTACTTC. The J gene is TRBJ2-5, the V gene TRBV15; D is perhaps TRBD1 (6 bases). Trimming took off 5 bases at V and 1 base at J, with 14 bases between the two ends. The CDR3 extends over 15 amino acids. Germline V CDR1 and CDR2: LNHNV, YYDKDF (reference sequence).